Below are 29 T cell receptor beta chains sequenced from a single sample in a study of blood T cell repertoires in COVID-19 (TCRdb year 2020). To prepare the library, the immunoSEQ multiplex PCR assay was applied. TCRdb holds this immuneACCESS table with in-frame rearrangements only. Some clones are missing; in checked studies, unresolved V genes explain under half, and the rest has no known cause. The sample has over 110,000 clones on record, about 80% of them singletons. The ten largest clones represent roughly 3.5% of the sample. The specimen was peripheral blood. The source is a man aged 55 to 70 with acute or convalescent COVID-19.

This clone has just one count. The chain is built from TRBV4-3 and TRBJ1-3; D call uncertain. Trimming took off 0 bases at V and 1 base at J, with 10 bases between the two ends. Germline assignment: CDR1 LGHNA and CDR2 YSLEER. CDR3 length: 16 residues. CDR3 protein: CASSQDATGSGNTIYF. Here the CDR3 DNA reads TGCGCCAGCAGCCAAGATGCCACGGGGTCTGGAAACACCATATATTTT.

CDR3 bases: TGTGCCAGCAGAAAGGGGCTCGACGAGCAGTACTTC. It specifies CASRKGLDEQYF. The rearrangement links TRBV14 to TRBJ2-7, with D perhaps matching TRBD1 (5 bases). From germline, CDR1 is SGHDN and CDR2 FVKESK. This CDR3 comprises 12 residues. V was trimmed by 6 bases and J by 5 bases, leaving 11 bases between them.

The chain joins TRBV27 to TRBJ1-1; no clear D. The CDR3 spans 13 residues. CDR1 is MNHEY, CDR2 SMNVEV, per germline (reference sequence). V gave up 4 bases and J gave up 1 base, with 7 bases separating them. The CDR3 region is CASSYSGNTEAFF. CDR3 nucleotide sequence: TGTGCCAGCAGTTATTCCGGGAACACTGAAGCTTTCTTT.

V gene TRBV28 combines with J gene TRBJ2-7; 10 positions match TRBD1. V trimming: 5 bases; J trimming: 2 bases; junction bases outside the gene matches: 6. The germline V gene encodes CDR1 MDHEN and CDR2 SYDVKM. This CDR3 spans 15 amino acids. DNA of the CDR3: TGTGCCAGCAGTGGTGGACAGGGGGGAACCTACGAGCAGTACTTC. This translates into CASSGGQGGTYEQYF.

This rearrangement joins TRBV13 to TRBJ2-1; D might be TRBD2 (5 bases). This CDR3 comprises 16 residues. Germline V gene lookup returns CDR1 PRHDT and CDR2 FYEKMQ (reference sequence). Between the trimmed V and J ends, which lost 5 bases and 7 bases, there was a span of 21 bases. CDR3 bases: TGTGCCAGCAGCCAAAACGCCGGGAATTGGATGAATGAGCAGTTCTTC. Its protein is CASSQNAGNWMNEQFF. The entire variable domain, with the rest obtained from reference TRBV13 and TRBJ2-1, is as follows: AAGVIQSPRHLIKEKRETATLKCYPIPRHDTVYWYQQGPGQDPQFLISFYEKMQSDKGSIPDRFSAQQFSDYHSELNMSSLELGDSALYFCASSQNAGNWMNEQFFGPGTRLTVL.

The chain couples TRBV4-1 to TRBJ1-5, with a tentative D call TRBD1 (5 bases). The CDR3 has 15 residues. CDR1 is MGHRA and CDR2 is YSYEKL in the germline V gene. V lost 0 bases, J lost 6 bases, and 12 bases lay in between. In nucleotides, the CDR3 is TGCGCCAGCAGCCAAGAAACGGCGGGGGGTCAGCCCCAGCATTTT. Translation: CASSQETAGGQPQHF.

The CDR3 DNA follows: TGTGCCAGCAGCCCGGGACAGATCTATGGCTACACCTTC. It encodes CASSPGQIYGYTF. The chain combines TRBV6-5 with TRBJ1-2; 7 bases agree with TRBD1. The CDR3 runs to 13 residues. Germline lookup yields CDR1 MNHEY and CDR2 SVGAGI. The V and J ends lost 6 bases and 4 bases, in that order; junction bases with no gene match: 5.

The V call is TRBV7-6, the J call TRBJ2-1; 9 bases align to TRBD2. The CDR3 is 15 amino acids. Germline V lookup: CDR1 SGHVS, CDR2 FNYEAQ. After removal of 5 bases from V and 8 bases from J, the junction contained 10 bases not matched to a gene. This chain's CDR3 is CASSVTSGPSDEQFF. The CDR3 nucleotides read TGTGCCAGCAGCGTTACTAGCGGGCCCAGCGATGAGCAGTTCTTC.

The genes are TRBV29-1 and TRBJ2-3; D call uncertain. V lost 0 bases and J lost 3, with 4 bases in between. Germline V gene lookup returns CDR1 SQVTM and CDR2 ANQGSEA. The CDR3 runs 12 residues. CDR3 in amino acids: CSVEELTDTQYF. The CDR3 nucleotides read TGCAGCGTTGAAGAATTAACAGATACGCAGTATTTT.

The chain has TRBV2 and TRBJ1-2; tentatively, D is TRBD1 (6 bases). Germline V gives CDR1 SNHLY, CDR2 FYNNEI. V lost 7 bases to trimming and J lost 14 bases, with 20 bases between them. The CDR3 covers 12 residues. The CDR3: CASTLLLGGHTF. Here the CDR3 DNA reads TGTGCCAGCACCCTCCTTCTGGGGGGGCATACCTTC.

In this sample, this clone turned up once. The DNA of the CDR3 is TGTGCCAGCAGCCGACAGGGGCGCACCGGGGAGCTGTTTTTT. It encodes CASSRQGRTGELFF. V usage is TRBV28 and J usage is TRBJ2-2; 8 bases agree with TRBD1. This CDR3 is built from 14 residues. Germline V lookup: CDR1 MDHEN, CDR2 SYDVKM. After removal of 6 bases from V and 4 bases from J, the junction contained 4 bases not matched to a gene.

This chain connects TRBV7-2 to TRBJ1-1; tentative D call: TRBD1 (5 bases). The CDR3 sequence is 13 residues long. Trimming shortened V by 5 bases and J by 4 bases, and 11 bases separated the two germline ends. Germline CDR1 SGHTA, CDR2 FQGNSA. CDR3 loop: CASSVIGGTEAFF. As DNA, the CDR3 is TGTGCCAGCAGCGTAATCGGGGGCACTGAAGCTTTCTTT.

V and J are TRBV19 and TRBJ1-1, with D tentatively TRBD1 (5 bases). The CDR3 spans 14 residues. V was pared by 5 bases and J by 4 bases, with 14 bases between. Germline CDR1 and CDR2: LNHDA and SQIVND (reference sequence). Here the CDR3 DNA reads TGTGCCAGTAGTGCCGCGGGGGGTAGCACTGAAGCTTTCTTT. This gives the protein CASSAAGGSTEAFF.

To note about this clone: Other DNA sequences in the same sample also yield this CDR3. This chain joins TRBV28 and TRBJ2-7; TRBD1 agrees at 11 bases. CDR3 length equals 14 residues. Per the germline V gene, CDR1 is MDHEN and CDR2 is SYDVKM. Trimming at V came to 6 bases and at J to 4 bases, leaving 5 bases not matched to a gene. CDR3 sequence (DNA): TGTGCCAGCAGCTCCGGGACAGGGGGGTACGAGCAGTACTTC. As protein: CASSSGTGGYEQYF.

J is TRBJ1-2 and V is TRBV6-5; D remains ambiguous. CDR3 length: 14 amino acids. CDR1 is MNHEY and CDR2 is SVGAGI in the germline V gene. V was cut by 5 bases and J by 4 bases, with 14 bases left in between. Here the CDR3 DNA reads TGTGCCAGCAGTCCAGAACATAACAGCTATGGCTACACCTTC. This encodes CASSPEHNSYGYTF.

Points on this clone: Sequence at one end of the junction differs from germline and may be a read error. V gene TRBV3-1 (or the pseudogene TRBV3-2) combines with J gene TRBJ1-6, with 7 nucleotides matching TRBD1. Germline loops: CDR1 LGHDT, CDR2 YNNKEL (reference sequence). This CDR3 spans 14 amino acids. CDR3: CTSSQDRANSPLHF. The CDR3 coding sequence is TGTACCAGCAGCCAAGACAGGGCCAATTCACCCCTCCACTTT.

The rearrangement links TRBV5-4 to TRBJ2-5, with 7 bases matching TRBD2. The CDR3 has 13 residues. V trimming: 7 bases; J trimming: 5 bases; junction bases outside the gene matches: 8. Per the germline V gene, CDR1 is SGHNT and CDR2 is YYREEE (reference sequence). CDR3 bases: TGTGCCAGCTGGAGTGGCGGGAGCGAGACCCAGTACTTC. The encoded protein is CASWSGGSETQYF.

This clone was seen just once. The chain is built from TRBV6-5 and TRBJ1-5; D is undetermined. Trimming took 5 bases from V and 11 from J, leaving 13 bases between them. CDR1 MNHEY and CDR2 SVGAGI come from the germline V gene. This CDR3 comprises 12 residues. CDR3 loop: CASSPGGRSQHF. DNA for the CDR3: TGTGCCAGCAGTCCCGGCGGAAGGTCCCAGCATTTT.

This chain links TRBV9 with TRBJ2-7; TRBD2 matches 7 bases. J lost 6 bases, V lost 4 bases, and 4 bases had no gene match. This CDR3 contains 12 residues. Germline assignment: CDR1 SGDLS and CDR2 YYNGEE. CDR3: CASSPGGIEQYF. The CDR3 DNA sequence: TGTGCCAGCAGCCCCGGGGGGATCGAGCAGTACTTC.

As concerns this clone: The junction departs from the called germline gene at one end, perhaps through a read error. This chain links TRBV5-1 with TRBJ2-6, with D maybe TRBD2 (6 bases). Per the germline V gene, CDR1 is SGHRS and CDR2 is YFSETQ. This CDR3 is 15 amino acids long. CDR3 DNA: TGCGCCAGCAGCGGGGGGTTTAGTGGGACCAACGTCCTGACTTTC. Its protein product is CASSGGFSGTNVLTF.

The J gene is TRBJ1-2, the V gene TRBV19; 8 nucleotides line up with TRBD1. In germline, CDR1 is LNHDA, CDR2 SQIVND (reference sequence). The CDR3 totals 15 residues. Trimming cost V 11 bases and J 4 bases; bases outside gene matches: 15. CDR3 DNA: TGTGCCTCCCAGACAGGGGCGCGGATAAGCTATGGCTACACCTTC. Translation: CASQTGARISYGYTF.

This chain uses TRBV6-1 with TRBJ1-1; D is uncertain. CDR1 MNHNS and CDR2 SASEGT come from the germline V gene. The CDR3 loop spans 14 amino acids. V was pared by 1 base and J by 1 base, with 7 bases between. In DNA form, the CDR3 reads TGTGCCAGCAGTGAAGTAGTTAGGAACACTGAAGCTTTCTTT. Translation: CASSEVVRNTEAFF.

The J gene is TRBJ2-7, the V gene TRBV5-6; 8 nucleotides match TRBD1. Germline CDR1 is SGHDT and CDR2 is YYEEEE. The CDR3 has 14 amino acids. V gave up 4 bases and J gave up 6 bases; unmatched junction bases: 9. The CDR3 here is CASSPRGLKGEQYF. As DNA, the CDR3 is TGTGCCAGCAGCCCCAGGGGGCTCAAGGGCGAGCAGTACTTC.

The chain uses TRBV6-5 and TRBJ2-4; 7 nucleotides align to TRBD1. This CDR3 contains 14 residues. Germline values: CDR1 MNHEY, CDR2 SVGAGI. The J segment lost 1 base and the V segment lost 7 bases, leaving 4 bases of the junction unmatched. CDR3: CASNEGQAKNIQYF. DNA for the CDR3: TGTGCCAGCAACGAGGGACAGGCCAAAAACATTCAGTACTTC.

This clone was observed a few times. The chain links TRBV30 to TRBJ2-6, with D unresolved. Trimming left V 5 bases short and J 3 bases short, with 5 bases between. The CDR3 is made up of 12 amino acids. Germline lookup yields CDR1 GTSNPN and CDR2 SVGIG (reference sequence). This CDR3 is CAWELGANVLTF. The DNA of the CDR3 is TGTGCCTGGGAACTTGGGGCCAACGTCCTGACTTTC.

The chain joins TRBV7-2 to TRBJ1-5; a possible D gene is TRBD1 (5 bases). V shed 2 bases and J shed 6 bases, with 14 bases lying between them. CDR3 length equals 15 residues. The germline V gene encodes CDR1 SGHTA and CDR2 FQGNSA. DNA for the CDR3: TGTGCCAGCAGCTTACAGGGCAGAGTGGGTCAGCCCCAGCATTTT. This translates into CASSLQGRVGQPQHF. Supplemented by reference TRBV7-2 and TRBJ1-5, the full variable domain reads GAGVSQSPSNKVTEKGKDVELRCDPISGHTALYWYRQSLGQGLEFLIYFQGNSAPDKSGLPSDRFSAERTGGSVSTLTIQRTQQEDSAVYLCASSLQGRVGQPQHFGDGTRLSIL.

V is TRBV6-5 and J is TRBJ1-4, with D possibly TRBD1 on 5 matching bases. Trimming shortened V by 6 bases and J by 5 bases, and 7 bases separated the two germline ends. CDR1 and CDR2 from the germline V gene are MNHEY and SVGAGI. CDR3 length equals 12 residues. CDR3 nucleotides: TGTGCCAGCAGGGGGCCCAATGAAAAACTGTTTTTT. Translated: CASRGPNEKLFF.

The chain uses TRBV7-3 and TRBJ2-7; D might be TRBD1 (6 bases). Trimming took off 2 bases at V and 2 bases at J, with 13 bases between the two ends. This CDR3 spans 15 amino acids. The V gene's germline CDR1 is SGHTA and CDR2 FQGTGA. The CDR3 DNA follows: TGTGCCAGCAGCTTATACGTGGGGGCCCCCTACGAGCAGTACTTC. Residues: CASSLYVGAPYEQYF.

The chain joins TRBV13 to TRBJ2-3; possibly TRBD2 for D (5 bases). CDR1 is PRHDT and CDR2 is FYEKMQ in the germline V gene (reference sequence). The CDR3 has 15 residues. V lost 6 bases and J lost 6, with 19 bases in between. In DNA form, the CDR3 reads TGTGCCAGCAGTCAAGACCCTACGTCGGGGGATACGCAGTATTTT. Residues: CASSQDPTSGDTQYF.